These 30 T cell receptor beta chains were sequenced from one sample in a study of cytomegalovirus exposure and HLA in healthy donors. The table came from immunoSEQ multiplex PCR; TCRdb's copy has only in-frame clones and leaves some out. This sample has 200,000 or so clones; approximately 84% occur once, and the top ten carry around 6.7%. The sample comprised PBMCs. The receptors derive from a man younger than 35 in good health and CMV-seropositive.

A few counts support this clone. The V call is TRBV14, the J call TRBJ2-1, with D unresolved. The germline CDR1 and CDR2 sequences are SGHDN and FVKESK. V was cut by 4 bases and J by 3 bases, with 7 bases left in between. This CDR3 spans 13 amino acids. CDR3 residues: CASSLSSYNEQFF. In nucleotides, the CDR3 is TGTGCCAGCAGCCTCTCCAGCTACAATGAGCAGTTCTTC.

CDR3 in DNA: TGCGCCAGCAGCTTAGGACAGGGGGCGTTTATGAACACTGAAGCTTTCTTT. Amino acids: CASSLGQGAFMNTEAFF. The V gene is TRBV5-1, the J gene TRBJ1-1; 11 bases are shared with TRBD1. J lost 0 bases, V lost 2 bases, and 6 bases had no gene match. Germline assignment: CDR1 SGHRS and CDR2 YFSETQ. CDR3 length: 17 residues.

The chain recombines TRBV19 with TRBJ2-7; 7 bases are a match to TRBD1. The CDR3 spans 14 residues. CDR1 and CDR2 from the germline V gene are LNHDA and SQIVND (reference sequence). Unmatched junction bases numbered 7, after V lost 5 bases and J lost 3 bases. CDR3 coding DNA: TGTGCCAGTAGTGGAACAGGGGTGAACTACGAGCAGTACTTC. Its translation is CASSGTGVNYEQYF.

In nucleotides, the CDR3 is TGTGCCAGCAGCCTAGCGGGAGGGCAGTACAATGAGCAGTTCTTC. This gives the protein CASSLAGGQYNEQFF. This chain joins TRBV4-2 and TRBJ2-1; 11 bases match TRBD2. The CDR3 has 15 residues. Germline V gene data show CDR1 as LGHNA and CDR2 as YNFKEQ. Trimming took 4 bases from V and 4 from J; bases not matched to a gene: 3.

V is TRBV28 and J is TRBJ2-2, with a tentative D call TRBD2 (5 bases). The CDR3 consists of 13 residues. CDR1 MDHEN and CDR2 SYDVKM come from the germline V gene. The V end lost 6 bases, the J end lost 7 bases, and 12 bases lay between the germline ends. This CDR3 is CASRIDGGGELFF. The CDR3 bases are TGTGCCAGCAGGATAGACGGAGGCGGGGAGCTGTTTTTT.

V is TRBV29-1 and J is TRBJ1-5, with a tentative D call TRBD1 (5 bases). The CDR3 totals 12 residues. Trimming left V 5 bases short and J 9 bases short, with 14 bases between. Per germline, CDR1 SQVTM and CDR2 ANQGSEA. The CDR3 loop is CSVRTGLGPQHF. The CDR3 coding sequence is TGCAGCGTTCGGACGGGACTAGGGCCCCAGCATTTT.

In its sample, this clone was seen a few times. The chain carries TRBV25-1 and TRBJ1-2, with D perhaps TRBD1 (6 bases). The CDR3 length is 14 residues. V gave up 0 bases and J gave up 8 bases, with 13 bases separating them. Germline V gene sequence: CDR1 MGHDK, CDR2 SYGVNS. This CDR3 reads CASSEYLGGSGYTF. The CDR3 region has the DNA TGTGCCAGCAGTGAATATCTTGGGGGCTCCGGCTACACCTTC.

The chain combines TRBV7-9 with TRBJ2-1, with D perhaps TRBD2 (5 bases). The CDR3 totals 14 residues. Germline lookup yields CDR1 SEHNR and CDR2 FQNEAQ (reference sequence). Trimming cost V 5 bases and J 1 base, with 9 bases left between them. This CDR3 is CASSPGVSYNEQFF. The CDR3 DNA follows: TGTGCCAGCAGCCCCGGGGTGTCCTACAATGAGCAGTTCTTC.

The chain couples TRBV6-1 to TRBJ2-1; TRBD2 agrees at 10 bases. V lost 4 bases, J lost 0 bases, and 3 bases stayed unmatched. The CDR3 sequence is 16 residues long. Germline assignment: CDR1 MNHNS and CDR2 SASEGT. This CDR3 reads CASSVGLADSYNEQFF. DNA for the CDR3: TGTGCCAGCAGTGTCGGACTAGCGGACTCCTACAATGAGCAGTTCTTC.

The chain is built from TRBV6-6 and TRBJ2-3, with 8 bases matching TRBD1. Trimming took 0 bases from V and 6 from J; bases not matched to a gene: 5. This CDR3 spans 15 amino acids. From germline, CDR1 is MNHNY and CDR2 SVGAGI (reference sequence). DNA for the CDR3: TGTGCCAGCAGTTACTCGTTGGACAGGGTGGATACGCAGTATTTT. Its translation: CASSYSLDRVDTQYF.

The chain links TRBV7-2 to TRBJ2-1; 9 bases map to TRBD2. The CDR3 has 16 residues. Trimming removed 1 base from V and 5 bases from J; junction bases left unmatched: 6. Germline CDR1 is SGHTA and CDR2 is FQGNSA. CDR3 in DNA: TGTGCCAGCAGCTTAGGTCCAGCGGGAGGCCACAATGAGCAGTTCTTC. Protein product: CASSLGPAGGHNEQFF.

The genes are TRBV7-2 and TRBJ2-3; D gene unclear. V was trimmed by 1 base and J by 7 bases, leaving 12 bases between them. The CDR3 consists of 14 residues. Germline V gene lookup returns CDR1 SGHTA and CDR2 FQGNSA. The CDR3 sequence: CASSLGPTAHTQYF. The CDR3 DNA reads TGTGCCAGCAGCTTAGGCCCCACAGCTCATACGCAGTATTTT. Supplemented by reference TRBV7-2 and TRBJ2-3, the full variable domain reads GAGVSQSPSNKVTEKGKDVELRCDPISGHTALYWYRQSLGQGLEFLIYFQGNSAPDKSGLPSDRFSAERTGGSVSTLTIQRTQQEDSAVYLCASSLGPTAHTQYFGPGTRLTVL.

The chain uses TRBV28 and TRBJ1-3; possibly TRBD1 for D (6 bases). Trimming left V 4 bases short and J 4 bases short, with 17 bases between. Germline CDR1 reads MDHEN; CDR2 reads SYDVKM. The CDR3 covers 16 residues. The CDR3 sequence: CASSYSTGMGGNTIYF. CDR3 bases: TGTGCCAGCAGTTATTCGACAGGAATGGGCGGAAACACCATATATTTT.

The J gene is TRBJ1-4, the V gene TRBV5-6; 11 positions agree with TRBD1. The CDR3 consists of 15 residues. CDR1 SGHDT and CDR2 YYEEEE come from the germline V gene. The V gene end was trimmed by 4 bases and the J gene end by 7 bases; junction bases not matched to a gene: 6. The CDR3 loop reads CASSLSGTGGEKLFF. The CDR3 DNA follows: TGTGCCAGCAGCCTCTCCGGGACAGGGGGTGAAAAACTGTTTTTT.

The J gene is TRBJ2-1, the V gene TRBV5-1; 13 bases are shared with TRBD2. The length of the CDR3 is 15 residues. The germline CDR1 and CDR2 sequences are SGHRS and YFSETQ. The junction had 5 bases not matched to a gene; V was cut back by 4 bases and J by 7 bases. CDR3 in amino acids: CASSGGLAGRNEQFF. CDR3 nucleotide sequence: TGCGCCAGCAGCGGGGGACTAGCGGGACGGAATGAGCAGTTCTTC.

DNA for the CDR3: TGTGCCAGCAGCGGATCTAACACAGATACGCAGTATTTT. This sequence encodes CASSGSNTDTQYF. This rearrangement joins TRBV9 to TRBJ2-3; D gene uncertain. This CDR3 is 13 amino acids long. The V gene lost 3 bases and the J gene lost 2 bases, with 7 bases spanning the gap. Germline lookup yields CDR1 SGDLS and CDR2 YYNGEE.

The gene calls are TRBV2 and TRBJ1-1, with 8 bases identical to TRBD1. V lost 7 bases and J lost 5; bases outside the gene matches: 6. CDR3 length: 13 amino acids. Germline V gene lookup returns CDR1 SNHLY and CDR2 FYNNEI. The CDR3 DNA sequence: TGTGCCAGCACCGGACAGGGATTAACTGAAGCTTTCTTT. Translating it yields CASTGQGLTEAFF. Variable domain in full (rest from reference TRBV2 and TRBJ1-1): EPEVTQTPSHQVTQMGQEVILRCVPISNHLYFYWYRQILGQKVEFLVSFYNNEISEKSEIFDDQFSVERPDGSNFTLKIRSTKLEDSAMYFCASTGQGLTEAFFGQGTRLTVV.

This clone has only a few counts. This sequence joins TRBV7-2 and TRBJ2-7; 10 bases line up with TRBD1. Germline CDR1 SGHTA, CDR2 FQGNSA. Losses at the gene ends were 5 bases for V and 7 bases for J; bases not matched to a gene: 8. The CDR3 loop spans 14 amino acids. CDR3 sequence: CASSTVDRGSEQYF. CDR3 nucleotide sequence: TGTGCCAGCAGCACCGTGGACAGGGGGTCTGAGCAGTACTTC.

The chain has TRBV27 and TRBJ2-3, with D uncertain. The CDR3 length is 13 residues. V was pared by 6 bases and J by 3 bases, with 10 bases between. The germline gives CDR1 MNHEY, CDR2 SMNVEV (reference sequence). CDR3 amino acids: CASRLTGTDTQYF. DNA for the CDR3: TGTGCCAGCAGATTAACCGGGACAGATACGCAGTATTTT.

CDR3 region: CASSRAGTSAAGELFF. Written as DNA, the CDR3 is TGTGCCAGCAGCCGCGCCGGGACTAGCGCTGCCGGGGAGCTGTTTTTT. The chain couples TRBV5-6 to TRBJ2-2; TRBD2 aligns across 10 bases. Trimming cost V 4 bases and J 6 bases; bases outside gene matches: 9. CDR3 length: 16 amino acids. Germline CDR1 SGHDT, CDR2 YYEEEE. The whole variable domain, filled in from reference TRBV5-6 and TRBJ2-2, reads DAGVTQSPTHLIKTRGQQVTLRCSPKSGHDTVSWYQQALGQGPQFIFQYYEEEERQRGNFPDRFSGHQFPNYSSELNVNALLLGDSALYLCASSRAGTSAAGELFFGEGSRLTVL.

This clone has more than one count but fewer than ten. The chain is built from TRBV6-1 and TRBJ1-5; tentatively, D is TRBD1 (5 bases). Germline V gene lookup returns CDR1 MNHNS and CDR2 SASEGT. The CDR3 length is 13 residues. V dropped 6 bases and J dropped 4 bases, with 10 bases sitting between them. CDR3 protein: CASSRQRNQPQHF. CDR3 coding DNA: TGTGCCAGCAGCAGACAGAGAAATCAGCCCCAGCATTTT.

Only a few counts were recorded for this clone. This chain connects TRBV6-1 to TRBJ1-1; D is undetermined. Trimming took 3 bases from V and 2 from J, leaving 7 bases between them. The germline V gene has CDR1 MNHNS and CDR2 SASEGT. The CDR3 is made up of 13 amino acids. CDR3 sequence: CASSDRSNTEAFF. In DNA, the CDR3 is TGTGCCAGCAGTGATCGTTCCAACACTGAAGCTTTCTTT.

The V gene is TRBV28, the J gene TRBJ1-1; a weak D match, TRBD1 (6 bases). Trimming stripped 2 bases from V and 1 base from J, with 8 bases between. This CDR3 comprises 14 residues. Looked up from germline, CDR1 is MDHEN and CDR2 is SYDVKM. CDR3 in amino acids: CASSLQGQNTEAFF. As DNA, the CDR3 is TGTGCCAGCAGTTTACAGGGGCAGAACACTGAAGCTTTCTTT.

V usage is TRBV18 and J usage is TRBJ1-5, with no clear D. The germline V gene has CDR1 KGHSH and CDR2 LQKENI. CDR3 length: 12 residues. V was cut by 4 bases and J by 4 bases, with 5 bases left in between. The DNA of the CDR3 is TGTGCCAGCTCACAGCAAAATCAGCCCCAGCATTTT. Its protein is CASSQQNQPQHF.

V usage is TRBV30 and J usage is TRBJ1-1; 9 nucleotides line up with TRBD1. There are 15 residues in the CDR3. Germline assignment: CDR1 GTSNPN and CDR2 SVGIG (reference sequence). The J segment lost 4 bases and the V segment lost 1 base, leaving 7 bases of the junction unmatched. The CDR3 reads CAWSGRTGASTEAFF. The CDR3 DNA follows: TGTGCCTGGAGTGGGAGGACAGGGGCGAGCACTGAAGCTTTCTTT.

This sequence joins TRBV12-5 and TRBJ2-7; 7 bases fit TRBD1. This CDR3 is 15 amino acids long. Looked up from germline, CDR1 is LGHNT and CDR2 is FRNRAP. Trimming took 5 bases from V and 1 from J; bases not matched to a gene: 8. The DNA for the CDR3 is TGTGCTAGTGGTCAACAGGGGATCTTATCCTACGAGCAGTACTTC. Protein product: CASGQQGILSYEQYF.

V gene TRBV6-4 combines with J gene TRBJ2-3, with D unresolved. The germline CDR1 and CDR2 sequences are MRHNA and SNTAGT. CDR3 length: 13 residues. The V gene lost 6 bases and the J gene lost 1 base, with 8 bases spanning the gap. CDR3 residues: CASRAPGTDTQYF. CDR3 sequence (DNA): TGTGCCAGCAGGGCTCCCGGCACAGATACGCAGTATTTT.

This clone is a singleton in its sample. The J gene is TRBJ1-2, the V gene TRBV5-1; D is undetermined. The CDR3 has 13 residues. Per germline, CDR1 SGHRS and CDR2 YFSETQ. V was cut by 4 bases and J by 5 bases, with 12 bases left in between. The CDR3 sequence: CASSEDVLYGYTF. DNA of the CDR3: TGCGCCAGCAGCGAGGATGTTCTATATGGCTACACCTTC.

Written as DNA, the CDR3 is TGTGCCAGCAGCACAGGGGTTGGGAGAAACACCATATATTTT. It translates to CASSTGVGRNTIYF. This rearrangement joins TRBV6-5 to TRBJ1-3; 7 bases align to TRBD1. V gave up 6 bases and J gave up 5 bases; unmatched junction bases: 7. CDR3 size: 14 residues. From germline, CDR1 is MNHEY and CDR2 SVGAGI.

This chain links TRBV11-3 with TRBJ2-1, with D maybe TRBD2 (5 bases). This CDR3 contains 14 residues. The germline V and J ends were trimmed by 6 bases and 1 base, with 10 bases remaining between them. The germline V gene encodes CDR1 SGHNT and CDR2 YENEEA. CDR3 protein: CASSPRDSYNEQFF. The CDR3 bases are TGTGCCAGCAGTCCCCGGGATTCCTACAATGAGCAGTTCTTC.